This record looks at one TCR beta chain sequence and its context. Its antigen remains unidentified. No much larger clonotype is one base removed from it; base qualities were not supplied. TCRbeta CDR3 regions were amplified from genomic DNA using the immunoSEQ Assay, a bias-controlled multiplex PCR. From the authors' description of their analysis: The number of nucleated cells in each sample was estimated by amplification of reference gene primers within the assay. Sequence reads were collapsed and filtered to measure the absolute abundance of every unique TCRbeta CDR3 rearrangement. For each sample, productive Simpson clonality was calculated as the square root of Simpson's diversity index over productive rearrangements. In TCRdb, the immuneACCESS table is reduced to in-frame sequences with V and J assigned. These tables do not hold every clone; where another copy was compared, an unresolved V gene accounts for under half, and the others remain unexplained. V, J and clone size reflect that table, while D and trimming were determined from the DNA. Here the sample has 200,000 to 300,000 clones; roughly four fifths occur a single time. The ten most abundant clones make up 4% of the sample.

This entry is derived from a study of blood T cell repertoires in COVID-19 (TCRdb year 2020). With respect to the entire study: Samples from collaborators originated in the United States, Italy and Spain and spanned both the acute and convalescent phases of COVID-19. The material from the prospective study consisted of cDNA or gDNA derived from T cells, B-cell-depleted T cells, or PBMCs. A freely available public database, intended as a resource for researchers studying the immune response to SARS-CoV-2, is where the repertoires were released. Samples were obtained from the ongoing ImmuneRACE study (first 160 participants) and from some 1,300 subjects provided by 6 global collaborators. The sample metadata nearly always contained a de-identified subject ID, COVID-19 status, age in years and sex. Deeply sampled blood TCRbeta repertoires from subjects exposed to, actively infected with, or recovered from COVID-19 were included in the dataset. Where HLA class I and class II types were available, the types were taken from metadata supplied by the sample provider, not from assay-based typing. Paper-wide results and their limitations: The amount of clinical and demographic metadata varied by source and participant and was provided uncurated.

Each collaborating institution followed its own protocols to collect whole blood in K2EDTA tubes. For TCRbeta analysis, collaborator samples were shipped as frozen whole blood, as isolated PBMCs, or as DNA extracted from either sample type. The TCR comes from a man aged 50 to 59 with acute or convalescent COVID-19. The sample taken for sequencing was peripheral blood.

The DNA is TGTGCCAGCAGCCAACCCGGGACAGTATTCGGCACTGAAGCTTTCTTT. Its translation is CASSQPGTVFGTEAFF. Recombination joined TRBV7-9 with TRBJ1-1, with 7 central nucleotides matching TRBD1. Measured from the cysteine to the phenylalanine, the CDR3 is 16 residues long. CDR3 DNA is the only sequence kept; it has 48 bases, read in frame from the first base. CDR1 is given as SEHNR and CDR2 as FQNEAQ, both from the germline V gene (reference sequence). Here V drops 5 bases and J drops 4 bases, and the junction holds 13 bases not matched to any gene.